This T cell receptor beta chain emerged from a study of blood T cell repertoires in COVID-19. Study summary: Both acute and convalescent COVID-19 samples were obtained from the United States, Italy and Spain. PBMCs, B-cell-depleted T cells, or T cells provided the cDNA or gDNA that made up the material.

From germline, CDR1 is SGHNT and CDR2 YYREEE (reference sequence). The V gene end was trimmed by 4 bases and the J gene end by 3 bases; junction bases not matched to a gene: 5. The CDR3 totals 15 residues. In the study's own analysis: Reference gene primers were amplified, and this amplification served to estimate nucleated cell counts. The protocol was immunoSEQ multiplex PCR, while the TCRdb copy is restricted to in-frame clones and leaves out a portion. V, J and clone size were drawn from that table, and D and trimming were deduced from the DNA. The repertoire includes roughly 140,000 clones, about nine tenths of them detected once, and around 4% sits in the top ten. The sample holds a few counts of this clone.

The specimen was peripheral blood. The chain employs TRBV5-4 and TRBJ1-4, with 8 bases lining up with TRBD1. This TCR was sampled from a woman aged 55-75 years with active or convalescent COVID-19. DNA of the CDR3: TGTGCCAGCAGCCCGGACAGGGCGGCTAATGAAAAACTGTTTTTT. As protein: CASSPDRAANEKLFF. Full variable domain (remainder filled in from reference TRBV5-4 and TRBJ1-4): ETGVTQSPTHLIKTRGQQVTLRCSSQSGHNTVSWYQQALGQGPQFIFQYYREEENGRGNFPPRFSGLQFPNYSSELNVNALELDDSALYLCASSPDRAANEKLFFGSGTQLSVL.